Presented here are 21 T cell receptor beta chains from one specimen sequenced in a study of T cell responses to AZD1222 COVID-19 vaccine. The protocol was immunoSEQ multiplex PCR, while the TCRdb copy is restricted to in-frame clones and leaves out a portion. The table has approximately 74,000 clones, about 84% seen once. Here the sequenced sample was peripheral blood, taken on day 0 of AZD1222 vaccination. The receptors originated from an adult in good health.

The chain links TRBV2 to TRBJ1-3; 7 bases line up with TRBD1. V shed 3 bases and J 4 bases; nucleotides not matched to a gene: 6. The V gene's germline CDR1 is SNHLY and CDR2 FYNNEI. The CDR3 is 15 residues long. The CDR3 sequence: CASSEGPGGGNTIYF. The CDR3 nucleotides read TGTGCCAGCAGTGAGGGCCCAGGGGGAGGAAACACCATATATTTT.

J is TRBJ2-7 and V is TRBV29-1, with D hard to call. Trimming cost V 0 bases and J 6 bases, with 6 bases left between them. Germline-derived CDR1 and CDR2 are SQVTM and ANQGSEA. CDR3 length: 11 amino acids. CDR3 in amino acids: CSVEDLGEQYF. Written as DNA, the CDR3 is TGCAGCGTTGAAGATCTTGGCGAGCAGTACTTC.

The chain joins TRBV4-2 to TRBJ2-2; TRBD1 is a possible D gene (6 bases). Looked up from germline, CDR1 is LGHNA and CDR2 is YNFKEQ. There are 16 residues in the CDR3. The germline V and J ends were trimmed by 5 bases and 2 bases, with 15 bases remaining between them. The CDR3: CASSSGAGENTGELFF. The CDR3 DNA reads TGTGCCAGCAGCTCCGGGGCAGGGGAAAACACCGGGGAGCTGTTTTTT.

The J gene is TRBJ1-1, the V gene TRBV7-9, with a tentative D call TRBD1 (6 bases). V lost 7 bases to trimming and J lost 0 bases, with 15 bases between them. Germline CDR1 and CDR2: SEHNR and FQNEAQ (reference sequence). The CDR3 totals 15 residues. In DNA form, the CDR3 reads TGTGCCAGCACTAAAGGGGGGACAATGAACACTGAAGCTTTCTTT. As protein: CASTKGGTMNTEAFF.

The chain links TRBV9 to TRBJ2-7; tentatively, D is TRBD1 or TRBD2 (5 bases each). The V end lost 6 bases, the J end lost 3 bases, and 16 bases lay between the germline ends. Per germline, CDR1 SGDLS and CDR2 YYNGEE. The CDR3 has 14 residues. In DNA, the CDR3 is TGTGCCAGCACTCCGGGACCTCTTCACTACGAGCAGTACTTC. This codes for CASTPGPLHYEQYF.

In its sample, this clone was seen a few times. The rearrangement links TRBV11-2 to TRBJ1-5, with a tentative D call TRBD1 (6 bases). V dropped 2 bases and J dropped 7 bases, with 9 bases sitting between them. CDR1 and CDR2 (germline): SGHAT, FQNNGV. The CDR3 totals 13 residues. CDR3: CASSLSGAQPQHF. The CDR3 bases are TGTGCCAGCAGCTTATCGGGGGCCCAGCCCCAGCATTTT.

The CDR3 nucleotides are TGTGCCAGCAGCTTAGACCGCCACGAGCAGTACTTC. It translates to CASSLDRHEQYF. This sequence joins TRBV11-2 and TRBJ2-7; D gene unclear. The V end lost 0 bases, the J end lost 5 bases, and 5 bases lay between the germline ends. The CDR3 consists of 12 residues. Per germline, CDR1 SGHAT and CDR2 FQNNGV.

For the CDR3, the DNA is TGTGCCAGCAGCTTTAGAGAGAATGCCCATGAGCAGTTCTTC. Encoded protein: CASSFRENAHEQFF. This chain connects TRBV11-2 to TRBJ2-1; D remains ambiguous. CDR1 is SGHAT, CDR2 FQNNGV, per germline. Between the trimmed V and J ends, which lost 3 bases and 8 bases, there was a span of 14 bases. This CDR3 contains 14 residues.

Note on this clone: A read error may produce the germline difference seen at one junction end. The chain uses TRBV24-1 and TRBJ2-7; TRBD1 aligns across 12 bases. The CDR3 is 16 residues long. Per the germline V gene, CDR1 is KGHDR and CDR2 is SFDVKD. CDR3: CATIDNPGQGAREQYF. The CDR3 region has the DNA TGTGCCACCATTGATAATCCGGGACAGGGGGCGAGGGAGCAGTACTTC.

There are a few counts of this clone. Without the conserved terminal phenylalanine or tryptophan, this CDR3 likely stems from a read error. No DNA is shown, since the ends of the CDR3 on it are uncertain; the CDR3 is the one TCRdb lists. The CDR3 region is CASYTGHPL. The chain links TRBV2 to TRBJ1-2; no check of the table's D call, TRBD1, against the DNA was made. Termini included, the CDR3 measures 9 amino acids. CDR1 and CDR2 (germline): SNHLY, FYNNEI.

This clone was counted a single time. The genes are TRBV11-2 and TRBJ1-2; D unclear. Trimming cost V 4 bases and J 8 bases, with 14 bases left between them. This CDR3 is 13 amino acids long. CDR1 SGHAT and CDR2 FQNNGV come from the germline V gene. The CDR3 bases are TGTGCCAGCAGCTCCCCACGTACTGGAGGCTACACCTTC. Translated: CASSSPRTGGYTF.

The rearrangement joins TRBV6-5 to TRBJ2-1, with TRBD2 matching over 7 bases. From germline, CDR1 is MNHEY and CDR2 SVGAGI. Trimming cost V 6 bases and J 12 bases; bases outside gene matches: 11. The CDR3 runs to 13 residues. Written as DNA, the CDR3 is TGTGCCAGCAGCTCGGGACTACTGAGTGGGCAGTTCTTC. As protein: CASSSGLLSGQFF.

The rearrangement links TRBV2 to TRBJ2-2; the match to TRBD1 covers 7 bases. CDR3 size: 15 residues. Per the germline V gene, CDR1 is SNHLY and CDR2 is FYNNEI. Germline trimming cut 4 bases from V and 2 bases from J; bases unmatched to any gene: 4. CDR3: CASSGDSKNTGELFF. Written as DNA, the CDR3 is TGTGCCAGCAGTGGGGACAGCAAAAACACCGGGGAGCTGTTTTTT.

This clone was found once. This sequence joins TRBV7-8 and TRBJ2-3, with TRBD2 matching 13 bases. J lost 6 bases, V lost 5 bases, and 5 bases had no gene match. Germline lookup yields CDR1 SGHVS and CDR2 FQNEAQ. This CDR3 region has 15 residues. The CDR3 DNA sequence: TGTGCCAGCAGCGCGACTAGCGGGGGGTTCGATACGCAGTATTTT. It encodes CASSATSGGFDTQYF.

The rearrangement uses TRBV5-8 and TRBJ2-1; D is undetermined. The CDR3 loop spans 15 amino acids. The germline V gene encodes CDR1 SGHTS and CDR2 YDEGEE. V was shortened by 4 bases and J by 0 bases, with 11 bases between the two germline ends. The CDR3 nucleotides are TGTGCCAGCAGCCCCGGGTTGGGCTCCTACAATGAGCAGTTCTTC. It yields the protein CASSPGLGSYNEQFF. Full variable domain (outside the CDR3, taken from reference TRBV5-8 and TRBJ2-1): EAGVTQSPTHLIKTRGQQATLRCSPISGHTSVYWYQQALGLGLQFLLWYDEGEERNRGNFPPRFSGRQFPNYSSELNVNALELEDSALYLCASSPGLGSYNEQFFGPGTRLTVL.

This sequence joins TRBV5-6 and TRBJ2-1, with 7 bases fitting TRBD2. V lost 3 bases and J lost 10; bases outside the gene matches: 7. The CDR3 totals 13 residues. Germline assignment: CDR1 SGHDT and CDR2 YYEEEE. The CDR3 is CASSWGLSDEQFF. The CDR3, as DNA: TGTGCCAGCAGCTGGGGACTATCGGACGAGCAGTTCTTC.

The rearrangement joins TRBV3-1 (or the pseudogene TRBV3-2) to TRBJ1-1; D is undetermined. V was trimmed by 3 bases and J by 7 bases, leaving 6 bases between them. Per the germline V gene, CDR1 is LGHDT and CDR2 is YNNKEL (reference sequence). CDR3 length equals 11 residues. CDR3 protein: CASSHALEAFF. The DNA of the CDR3 is TGTGCCAGCAGCCATGCTCTTGAAGCTTTCTTT.

The chain has TRBV11-3 and TRBJ2-1; unclear D gene. CDR1 and CDR2 from the germline V gene are SGHNT and YENEEA. The CDR3 is made up of 14 amino acids. V was shortened by 5 bases and J by 0 bases, with 8 bases between the two germline ends. The CDR3 DNA reads TGTGCCAGCAGCACGGCTAGCTCCTACAATGAGCAGTTCTTC. Its protein product is CASSTASSYNEQFF.

The rearrangement links TRBV9 to TRBJ1-1, with no clear D. CDR3 length: 13 amino acids. Germline CDR1 is SGDLS and CDR2 is YYNGEE. V dropped 3 bases and J dropped 0 bases, with 6 bases sitting between them. The CDR3 region has the DNA TGTGCCAGCAGCGCCACAATGAACACTGAAGCTTTCTTT. Encoded protein: CASSATMNTEAFF.

This chain links TRBV27 with TRBJ1-1; the D is unclear. This CDR3 region has 15 residues. V gave up 5 bases and J gave up 4 bases, with 17 bases separating them. CDR1 MNHEY and CDR2 SMNVEV come from the germline V gene (reference sequence). The CDR3 is CASSLDRTAGTEAFF. Written as DNA, the CDR3 is TGTGCCAGCAGTCTCGATCGGACGGCTGGCACTGAAGCTTTCTTT.

V gene TRBV5-4 combines with J gene TRBJ2-3, with D tentatively TRBD1 (6 bases). Trimming shortened V by 4 bases and J by 5 bases, and 17 bases separated the two germline ends. This CDR3 has 15 amino acids. Germline CDR1 is SGHNT and CDR2 is YYREEE (reference sequence). In DNA form, the CDR3 reads TGTGCCAGCAGCCGGGGACACGACGAGGGAGATACGCAGTATTTT. It is translated as CASSRGHDEGDTQYF.